This T cell receptor beta chain was found in a study of blood T cell repertoires in COVID-19. As for the study in general: From T cells, B-cell-depleted T cells, or PBMCs came the material, which was cDNA or gDNA.

Germline CDR1 is LNHNV and CDR2 is YYDKDF (reference sequence). This CDR3 has 15 residues. V dropped 0 bases and J dropped 7 bases, with 13 bases sitting between them. Produced via immunoSEQ multiplex PCR; TCRdb's table is partial and in-frame only. The table lists just over 300,000 clones, around nine tenths of them singletons. The sequenced sample was peripheral blood. The genes are TRBV15 and TRBJ1-5, with TRBD1 as a possible D gene (6 bases). This receptor was identified in a woman aged 30 to 39 with COVID-19, enrolled during active disease. The CDR3 coding sequence is TGTGCCACCAGCAGAGATCGCAGAGGGGGACAGCCCCAGCATTTT. It is translated as CATSRDRRGGQPQHF.